The TCR beta chain described here comes from a study of beta chain features in type 1 diabetes. Regarding the study as a whole: Type 1 diabetes patients showed a moderate but significant shortening of TCRB CDR3s in all four CD4+ subsets. VDJ junctions from patients with type 1 diabetes contained fewer insertions and more deletions.

Every isolated RNA sample was fully reverse transcribed, so sequencing captured expressed TCRB transcripts. Profiling relied on immunoSEQ multiplex PCR, and the TCRdb table lists in-frame clones only, not all of them. In the table there are 240,000 or so clones, 14% of which are singletons. About this clone: Its antigen remains unknown.

Per germline, CDR1 MGHRA and CDR2 YSYEKL. Deletions cut 1 base from V and 0 bases from J, with 16 bases between. This CDR3 is built from 19 residues. The sequenced sample was naive CD4+ T cells from blood. The sequence was collected from a man aged 25-45 years with type 1 diabetes. The V call is TRBV4-1, the J call TRBJ2-6; possibly TRBD1 for D (6 bases). The CDR3 region is CASSQVVQGRLSGANVLTF. The CDR3 DNA follows: TGCGCCAGCAGCCAAGTGGTACAGGGCAGGCTCTCTGGGGCCAACGTCCTGACTTTC.